The 32 T cell receptor beta chains in this list originate from one sample, sequenced in a study of blood T cell repertoires in COVID-19 (dated by TCRdb to the early 2020s). Libraries were made using the immunoSEQ multiplex PCR assay. This immuneACCESS table, as held by TCRdb, lists in-frame sequences with V and J called but not all clones. Of the missing ones, under half trace to an unresolved V gene in checked studies; the others have no known cause. The sample table shows some 200,000 clones, and 65% to 85% are seen once. 6.5% to 9% of the sample goes to the ten largest clones. The sequenced material came from PBMCs or T cells enriched from blood (not recorded which). The receptors derive from a woman between 35 and 50 years old with acute COVID-19.

CDR3 sequence (DNA): TGTGCCAGCAGTGAATATGGGACCGGGGGACCTACGAACACTGAAGCTTTCTTT. This encodes CASSEYGTGGPTNTEAFF. The J gene is TRBJ1-1, the V gene TRBV25-1, with D maybe TRBD1 (5 bases). The CDR3 contains 18 residues. Per the germline V gene, CDR1 is MGHDK and CDR2 is SYGVNS. Trimming removed 0 bases at V and 1 base at J, with 18 bases between. The whole variable domain, filled in from reference TRBV25-1 and TRBJ1-1, reads EADIYQTPRYLVIGTGKKITLECSQTMGHDKMYWYQQDPGMELHLIHYSYGVNSTEKGDLSSESTVSRIRTEHFPLTLESARPSHTSQYLCASSEYGTGGPTNTEAFFGQGTRLTVV.

This clone has a count of ten or more. The chain links TRBV4-2 to TRBJ2-7; 7 nucleotides align to TRBD2. V lost 1 base and J lost 4; bases outside the gene matches: 7. The CDR3 length is 15 residues. The V gene's germline CDR1 is LGHNA and CDR2 YNFKEQ. The CDR3 sequence is CASSQAASGAYEQYF. The CDR3 DNA follows: TGTGCCAGCAGCCAAGCGGCAAGCGGGGCATACGAGCAGTACTTC.

The genes are TRBV11-3 and TRBJ2-7; tentative D call: TRBD1 (6 bases). CDR3 size: 13 residues. V lost 5 bases and J 5 bases, leaving 13 bases between the germline ends. Germline CDR1 is SGHNT and CDR2 is YENEEA. The CDR3 bases are TGTGCCAGCAGCCTGACAGGCTTCCACGAGCAGTACTTC. Protein sequence: CASSLTGFHEQYF.

The chain links TRBV19 to TRBJ1-5; tentatively, D is TRBD1 (5 bases). This CDR3 contains 15 residues. V dropped 3 bases and J dropped 4 bases, with 13 bases sitting between them. Germline CDR1 and CDR2: LNHDA and SQIVND (reference sequence). This CDR3 reads CASSIDRQKNQPQHF. The CDR3 coding sequence is TGTGCCAGTAGTATCGACCGACAGAAAAATCAGCCCCAGCATTTT.

The rearrangement uses TRBV19 and TRBJ2-2; 10 bases line up with TRBD2. The CDR3 length is 15 residues. Trimming took 5 bases from V and 5 from J; bases not matched to a gene: 5. CDR1 and CDR2 (germline): LNHDA, SQIVND (reference sequence). CDR3 residues: CASSAASGGTGELFF. As DNA, the CDR3 is TGTGCCAGTAGTGCCGCTAGCGGGGGAACCGGGGAGCTGTTTTTT.

This chain links TRBV6-5 with TRBJ2-7; the match to TRBD1 covers 9 bases. The germline V gene has CDR1 MNHEY and CDR2 SVGAGI. The CDR3 runs to 16 residues. V was clipped by 2 bases and J by 5 bases; unmatched bases: 10. CDR3 coding DNA: TGTGCCAGCAGTTACGACCGAACGGGACAGGGCCACGAGCAGTACTTC. Translation gives CASSYDRTGQGHEQYF.

The chain uses TRBV18 and TRBJ1-4, with D maybe TRBD1 (5 bases). The CDR3 extends over 17 amino acids. Trimming removed 0 bases at V and 7 bases at J, with 18 bases between. CDR1 and CDR2 (germline): KGHSH, LQKENI. The CDR3 region is CASSPPGGGLAGEKLFF. The DNA for the CDR3 is TGTGCCAGCTCACCACCGGGCGGGGGACTGGCTGGTGAAAAACTGTTTTTT.

This clone was detected once. The chain recombines TRBV29-1 with TRBJ2-2; TRBD2 matches at 14 bases. After removal of 6 bases from V and 8 bases from J, the junction contained 5 bases not matched to a gene. Germline V gives CDR1 SQVTM, CDR2 ANQGSEA. CDR3 length: 14 amino acids. The CDR3 sequence is CSVGTSGSLGELFF. In DNA, the CDR3 is TGCAGCGTCGGGACTAGCGGGAGTCTTGGGGAGCTGTTTTTT.

V is TRBV28 and J is TRBJ1-5; 7 positions match TRBD1. The CDR3 spans 17 residues. Germline V gives CDR1 MDHEN, CDR2 SYDVKM. V dropped 5 bases and J dropped 2; count of bases not matched to a gene: 12. As DNA, the CDR3 is TGTGCCAGCAGTCCATCGACAGGGTTCGGGGGCAATCAGCCCCAGCATTTT. As protein: CASSPSTGFGGNQPQHF.

The chain links TRBV5-6 to TRBJ2-7; no clear D gene. The V end lost 0 bases, the J end lost 0 bases, and 7 bases lay between the germline ends. CDR1 and CDR2 (germline): SGHDT, YYEEEE. This CDR3 has 14 residues. In DNA form, the CDR3 reads TGTGCCAGCAGCTTGGTTCAGTCCTCCTACGAGCAGTACTTC. This sequence encodes CASSLVQSSYEQYF.

The chain joins TRBV6-1 to TRBJ2-6, with D tentatively TRBD1 (5 bases). CDR3 size: 16 residues. Germline V lookup: CDR1 MNHNS, CDR2 SASEGT. Trimming left V 3 bases short and J 0 bases short, with 9 bases between. The CDR3 sequence: CASSDRVASGANVLTF. The CDR3, as DNA: TGTGCCAGCAGTGACAGGGTGGCCTCTGGGGCCAACGTCCTGACTTTC.

This clone was seen a single time. V gene TRBV2 combines with J gene TRBJ2-1; 7 bases are a match to TRBD2. Germline values: CDR1 SNHLY, CDR2 FYNNEI. The CDR3 sequence is 15 residues long. With 11 bases clipped from V and 1 base from J, the junction kept 11 bases outside the gene matches. For the CDR3, the DNA is TGTGCCGGCCGAAAGCGGGAAGTTTCCTACAATGAGCAGTTCTTC. Translated, it gives CAGRKREVSYNEQFF.

J is TRBJ2-7 and V is TRBV16; TRBD1 agrees at 8 bases. Germline values: CDR1 KGHSY, CDR2 FQNENV. With V trimmed by 4 bases and J by 5 bases, 10 bases remained unmatched. The CDR3 loop spans 15 amino acids. The CDR3 here is CASSPTRTGTHEQYF. The CDR3 region has the DNA TGTGCCAGCAGCCCAACGAGGACAGGGACCCACGAGCAGTACTTC.

The V call is TRBV6-2 or TRBV6-3, the J call TRBJ2-2; D is unresolved. Trimming stripped 4 bases from V and 5 bases from J, with 11 bases between. Per the germline V gene, CDR1 is MNHEY and CDR2 is SVGEGT. The CDR3 is 14 residues long. CDR3 DNA: TGTGCCAGCAGTTTAACCGAGAATACCGGGGAGCTGTTTTTT. Protein product: CASSLTENTGELFF.

The genes are TRBV19 and TRBJ2-2; D may be TRBD2 (6 bases). Trimming took off 2 bases at V and 1 base at J, with 11 bases between the two ends. Per germline, CDR1 LNHDA and CDR2 SQIVND (reference sequence). The CDR3 has 16 residues. The chain's CDR3 is CASSILLRGNTGELFF. CDR3 bases: TGTGCCAGTAGTATATTATTGCGGGGGAACACCGGGGAGCTGTTTTTT.

V is TRBV19 and J is TRBJ2-7, with D possibly matching TRBD2 (6 bases). Germline assignment: CDR1 LNHDA and CDR2 SQIVND (reference sequence). The CDR3 has 14 residues. Trimming removed 3 bases at V and 7 bases at J, with 16 bases between. CDR3 coding DNA: TGTGCCAGTAGTATCGGGACTGTATCTCGGGAGCAGTACTTC. It yields the protein CASSIGTVSREQYF.

The genes are TRBV5-6 and TRBJ2-7; 11 bases agree with TRBD1. Losses at the gene ends were 4 bases for V and 1 base for J; bases not matched to a gene: 7. The CDR3 runs to 16 residues. The germline V gene encodes CDR1 SGHDT and CDR2 YYEEEE. CDR3 coding DNA: TGTGCCAGCAGCAGATACGGACAGGGGGCGTCCTACGAGCAGTACTTC. This codes for CASSRYGQGASYEQYF.

This clone was seen a handful of times. The DNA for the CDR3 is TGTGCCAGCAGCTTAGCTAGATCCGGGGAGCTGTTTTTT. Its protein product is CASSLARSGELFF. This chain links TRBV7-9 with TRBJ2-2; D gene ambiguous. V was pared by 0 bases and J by 6 bases, with 5 bases between. CDR1 and CDR2 (germline): SEHNR, FQNEAQ (reference sequence). The CDR3 runs to 13 residues.

This chain joins TRBV28 and TRBJ1-6, with 8 positions matching TRBD1. The CDR3 sequence is 15 residues long. Germline CDR1 MDHEN, CDR2 SYDVKM. The J segment lost 3 bases and the V segment lost 5 bases, leaving 3 bases of the junction unmatched. The CDR3 sequence is CASSQDRDYNSPLHF. Written as DNA, the CDR3 is TGTGCCAGCAGTCAGGACAGGGACTATAATTCACCCCTCCACTTT.

This clone was counted between two and nine times. The rearrangement joins TRBV18 to TRBJ1-5; 8 bases map to TRBD1. Germline trimming cut 6 bases from V and 9 bases from J; bases unmatched to any gene: 10. Germline values: CDR1 KGHSH, CDR2 LQKENI. The CDR3 contains 14 residues. The CDR3, as DNA: TGTGCCAGCTCCCGGGACAGGCCCGACGGGCCCCAGCATTTT. This sequence encodes CASSRDRPDGPQHF.

The V gene is TRBV25-1, the J gene TRBJ1-2; D is perhaps TRBD1 (6 bases). The CDR3 is 14 residues long. V was shortened by 1 base and J by 7 bases, with 13 bases between the two germline ends. Germline-derived CDR1 and CDR2 are MGHDK and SYGVNS. The CDR3 sequence: CASSEFGGLSGYTF. CDR3 nucleotides: TGTGCCAGCAGTGAATTTGGGGGCCTAAGTGGCTACACCTTC.

V gene TRBV5-6 combines with J gene TRBJ2-7; TRBD1 is a possible D gene (5 bases). Deletions cut 0 bases from V and 4 bases from J, with 11 bases between. CDR3 length equals 14 residues. Germline loops: CDR1 SGHDT, CDR2 YYEEEE. The CDR3 spells CASSLAQGPYEQYF. CDR3 DNA: TGTGCCAGCAGCTTGGCGCAGGGCCCTTACGAGCAGTACTTC.

The V call is TRBV10-3, the J call TRBJ2-7, with 8 bases matching TRBD1. Germline CDR1 reads ENHRY; CDR2 reads SYGVKD. V lost 4 bases and J lost 0; bases outside the gene matches: 5. The CDR3 sequence is 15 residues long. CDR3 in amino acids: CAISALQGASYEQYF. CDR3 bases: TGTGCCATCAGTGCGCTTCAGGGGGCCTCCTACGAGCAGTACTTC.

This clone appeared many times. The rearrangement joins TRBV13 to TRBJ2-1; 12 bases fit TRBD2. V was pared by 0 bases and J by 12 bases, with 9 bases of the junction left unmatched. This CDR3 contains 16 residues. The germline CDR1 and CDR2 sequences are PRHDT and FYEKMQ (reference sequence). CDR3 DNA sequence: TGTGCCAGCAGCTTAGGGACTAGCGGGGGCCAATCGTCGCAGTTCTTC. This gives the protein CASSLGTSGGQSSQFF.

This clone turned up a few times. The rearrangement uses TRBV28 and TRBJ1-5; no firm D call. Germline V lookup: CDR1 MDHEN, CDR2 SYDVKM. V was cut by 1 base and J by 5 bases, with 12 bases left in between. This CDR3 has 15 residues. The CDR3 DNA sequence: TGTGCCAGCAGTTTATATTCCAGGTTTGATCAGCCCCAGCATTTT. It encodes CASSLYSRFDQPQHF.

V and J are TRBV7-2 and TRBJ2-7, with 7 bases fitting TRBD2. Losses at the gene ends were 1 base for V and 3 bases for J; bases not matched to a gene: 3. Per the germline V gene, CDR1 is SGHTA and CDR2 is FQGNSA. There are 14 residues in the CDR3. In DNA, the CDR3 is TGTGCCAGCAGCTTAGAGGCGGGGGACTACGAGCAGTACTTC. This encodes CASSLEAGDYEQYF. Full variable domain (remainder filled in from reference TRBV7-2 and TRBJ2-7): GAGVSQSPSNKVTEKGKDVELRCDPISGHTALYWYRQSLGQGLEFLIYFQGNSAPDKSGLPSDRFSAERTGGSVSTLTIQRTQQEDSAVYLCASSLEAGDYEQYFGPGTRLTVT.

The chain links TRBV6-5 to TRBJ1-5; D is unresolved. V dropped 3 bases and J dropped 0 bases, with 9 bases sitting between them. This CDR3 has 15 residues. Per the germline V gene, CDR1 is MNHEY and CDR2 is SVGAGI. The chain's CDR3 is CASSYYRFSNQPQHF. The CDR3 nucleotides are TGTGCCAGCAGTTATTATAGATTTAGCAATCAGCCCCAGCATTTT.

This clone was detected a few times. The chain links TRBV4-3 to TRBJ2-1; tentative D call: TRBD1 (6 bases). CDR3 length: 16 residues. In germline, CDR1 is LGHNA, CDR2 YSLEER. With 0 bases removed from V and 0 bases from J, the gap between germline ends came to 9 bases. The DNA for the CDR3 is TGCGCCAGCAGCCAAGATATAGGGGGCTCCTACAATGAGCAGTTCTTC. It codes for CASSQDIGGSYNEQFF.

This clone was detected ten times or more. The chain is built from TRBV28 and TRBJ2-7; TRBD2 matches at 7 bases. The ends lost 11 bases at V and 1 base at J; junction bases unmatched: 5. Germline V CDR1 and CDR2: MDHEN, SYDVKM. The CDR3 is made up of 12 amino acids. The DNA for the CDR3 is TGTGCCGGAGCGGGGAGGTCCTACGAGCAGTACTTC. Its protein is CAGAGRSYEQYF.

The gene calls are TRBV5-5 and TRBJ1-2, with D possibly being TRBD1 (5 bases). CDR1 SGHKS and CDR2 YYEKEE come from the germline V gene (reference sequence). The V and J ends lost 0 bases and 1 base respectively, with 7 bases between them. This CDR3 is built from 14 residues. The CDR3 DNA reads TGTGCCAGCAGCTTGGCAGGGAATAACTATGGCTACACCTTC. Translation gives CASSLAGNNYGYTF.

V is TRBV28 and J is TRBJ1-6, with D uncertain. Between the trimmed V and J ends, which lost 3 bases and 6 bases, there was a span of 9 bases. From germline, CDR1 is MDHEN and CDR2 SYDVKM. The CDR3 contains 14 residues. The CDR3 protein is CASSLSPLNSPLHF. The CDR3 DNA follows: TGTGCCAGCAGTTTGAGCCCACTTAATTCACCCCTCCACTTT.

The chain links TRBV7-2 to TRBJ1-4; 11 bases match TRBD1. The CDR3 sequence is 14 residues long. V lost 5 bases and J lost 7; bases outside the gene matches: 3. The germline CDR1 and CDR2 sequences are SGHTA and FQGNSA. The CDR3 region is CASSEDRGREKLFF. The CDR3 coding sequence is TGTGCCAGCAGCGAGGACAGGGGGCGTGAAAAACTGTTTTTT. The full variable domain, in which reference TRBV7-2 and TRBJ1-4 provide the parts outside the CDR3, is GAGVSQSPSNKVTEKGKDVELRCDPISGHTALYWYRQSLGQGLEFLIYFQGNSAPDKSGLPSDRFSAERTGGSVSTLTIQRTQQEDSAVYLCASSEDRGREKLFFGSGTQLSVL.